This record looks at one T cell receptor beta chain sequence and its context. The antigen is undetermined. These data originate in a study of chemoradiotherapy in HPV16-positive cancers. Data came from immunoSEQ multiplex PCR; TCRdb stores just in-frame clones and leaves some out. The sample has some 1,500 clones, over 80% seen once. This CDR3 comprises 15 residues. Trimming took 4 bases from V and 5 from J; bases not matched to a gene: 7. Germline V gene sequence: CDR1 SGHRS, CDR2 YFSETQ. Study observations and caveats: In HPV16-positive patients, HPV-responsive T-cell expansion tracked better recurrence-free survival. Functional assays defining HPV-specific T cells used only a couple of HPV16-positive patients. Non-HPV-specific T cells did not expand in tumors during treatment, whereas candidate HPV-specific clones and E7-related motifs did.

The receptor comes from a human donor with HPV-associated anogenital cancer. The specimen was tumor tissue, collected from a patient who underwent chemoradiotherapy. The chain recombines TRBV5-1 with TRBJ2-5; 11 nucleotides match TRBD2. The CDR3 DNA is TGCGCCAGCAGCCCCGGACTAGCGGGTGGGGAGACCCAGTACTTC. Translation: CASSPGLAGGETQYF.